Listed below are T cell receptor beta chains from one sample, sequenced in a study of blood T cell repertoires in COVID-19. Clones were read by immunoSEQ multiplex PCR, and TCRdb kept only the in-frame ones, dropping some. The sample has 210,000 or so clones, 70% to 90% seen once. The material sequenced was PBMCs or T cells enriched from blood (not recorded which). The receptors come from a man aged 30-40 years with acute COVID-19. Each CDR3 is given with its conserved first and last residue. The D gene is left open where the match is weak. Rows give clone size only sometimes, using once, few, many, or a class for an expanded clone.

abundance: .
v_gene: TRBV3-1/TRBV3-2
d_gene: TRBD1
j_gene: TRBJ2-1
CDR3nt: TGTGCCAGCAGTGGGACCGGGACAGAGAGTAGTGAGCAGTTCTTC
CDR3aa: CASSGTGTESSEQFF

abundance: .
v_gene: TRBV10-3
d_gene: .
j_gene: TRBJ2-5
CDR3nt: TGTGCCATCAGTGAAAACCGCGGAGAGACCCAGTACTTC
CDR3aa: CAISENRGETQYF

abundance: .
v_gene: TRBV6-5
d_gene: TRBD2
j_gene: TRBJ2-3
CDR3nt: TGTGCCAGCAGAGCGGGACGGGCTCACACAGATACGCAGTATTTT
CDR3aa: CASRAGRAHTDTQYF

abundance: .
v_gene: TRBV10-1
d_gene: TRBD2
j_gene: TRBJ2-3
CDR3nt: TGCGCCAGCAGTGACGGCGGGGGGGCCACAGATACGCAGTATTTT
CDR3aa: CASSDGGGATDTQYF

abundance: once
v_gene: TRBV5-1
d_gene: .
j_gene: TRBJ2-5
CDR3nt: TGCGCCAGCAGGGAGGGGATACAAGAGACCCAGTACTTC
CDR3aa: CASREGIQETQYF

abundance: .
v_gene: TRBV14
d_gene: TRBD2
j_gene: TRBJ2-1
CDR3nt: TGTGCCAGCGCAAGTTGGGGGGGCTACAATGAGCAGTTCTTC
CDR3aa: CASASWGGYNEQFF

abundance: .
v_gene: TRBV10-1
d_gene: TRBD2
j_gene: TRBJ2-1
CDR3nt: TGCGCCAGCAAACTAGCGGGGTCTAATGAGCAGTTCTTC
CDR3aa: CASKLAGSNEQFF

abundance: .
v_gene: TRBV19
d_gene: .
j_gene: TRBJ1-2
CDR3nt: TGTGCCAGTAGTCTTTTCTCGGGGGAAACAAGCTATGGCTACACCTTC
CDR3aa: CASSLFSGETSYGYTF

abundance: .
v_gene: TRBV4-2
d_gene: TRBD1
j_gene: TRBJ1-1
CDR3nt: TGTGCCAGCAGCCAAGATCAGGGGGGCCCTGAAGCTTTCTTT
CDR3aa: CASSQDQGGPEAFF

abundance: .
v_gene: TRBV5-4
d_gene: .
j_gene: TRBJ2-7
CDR3nt: TGTGCCAGCAGCTTGGCCCGGGGGGCAAACTACGAGCAGTACTTC
CDR3aa: CASSLARGANYEQYF

abundance: once
v_gene: TRBV29-1
d_gene: .
j_gene: TRBJ1-1
CDR3nt: TGCAGCGTTCTAACAGGGTTGGACACTGAAGCTTTCTTT
CDR3aa: CSVLTGLDTEAFF

abundance: .
v_gene: TRBV18
d_gene: TRBD2
j_gene: TRBJ2-5
CDR3nt: TGTGCCAGCTCACCCTCCCTAACGGGGGGGGGAGAGACCCAGTACTTC
CDR3aa: CASSPSLTGGGETQYF

abundance: .
v_gene: TRBV28
d_gene: TRBD1
j_gene: TRBJ1-5
CDR3nt: TGTGCCAGCATTAATGGCGGGACAGGGAGGCGCAATCAGCCCCAGCATTTT
CDR3aa: CASINGGTGRRNQPQHF

abundance: .
v_gene: TRBV28
d_gene: TRBD1
j_gene: TRBJ2-7
CDR3nt: TGTGCCAGCAGTTTCGGGACAGGGGGCTACGAGCAGTACTTC
CDR3aa: CASSFGTGGYEQYF

abundance: .
v_gene: TRBV30
d_gene: TRBD1
j_gene: TRBJ1-6
CDR3nt: TGTGCCTGGAGCCTTGGACAGGGGAATTCACCCCTCCACTTT
CDR3aa: CAWSLGQGNSPLHF

abundance: .
v_gene: TRBV28
d_gene: .
j_gene: TRBJ1-1
CDR3nt: TGTGCCAGCAGTTCATCCATACAGGGCCGGAGCACTGAAGCTTTCTTT
CDR3aa: CASSSSIQGRSTEAFF